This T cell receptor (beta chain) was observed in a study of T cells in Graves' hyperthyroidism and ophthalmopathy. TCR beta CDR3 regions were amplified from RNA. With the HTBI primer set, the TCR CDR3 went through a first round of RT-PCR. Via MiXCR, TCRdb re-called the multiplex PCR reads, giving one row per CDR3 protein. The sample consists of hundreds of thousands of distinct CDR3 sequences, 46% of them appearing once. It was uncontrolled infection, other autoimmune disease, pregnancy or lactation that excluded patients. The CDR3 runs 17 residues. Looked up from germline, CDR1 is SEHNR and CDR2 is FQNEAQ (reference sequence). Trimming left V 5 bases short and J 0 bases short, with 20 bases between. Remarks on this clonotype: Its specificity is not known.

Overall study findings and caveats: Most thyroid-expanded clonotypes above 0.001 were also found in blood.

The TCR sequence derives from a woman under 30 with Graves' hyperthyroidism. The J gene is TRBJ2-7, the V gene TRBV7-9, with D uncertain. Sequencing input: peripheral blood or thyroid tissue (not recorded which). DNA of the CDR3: TGTGCCAGCAGCCACACCATCCCGAGCCCCAGCTCCTACGAGCAGTACTTC. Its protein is CASSHTIPSPSSYEQYF.